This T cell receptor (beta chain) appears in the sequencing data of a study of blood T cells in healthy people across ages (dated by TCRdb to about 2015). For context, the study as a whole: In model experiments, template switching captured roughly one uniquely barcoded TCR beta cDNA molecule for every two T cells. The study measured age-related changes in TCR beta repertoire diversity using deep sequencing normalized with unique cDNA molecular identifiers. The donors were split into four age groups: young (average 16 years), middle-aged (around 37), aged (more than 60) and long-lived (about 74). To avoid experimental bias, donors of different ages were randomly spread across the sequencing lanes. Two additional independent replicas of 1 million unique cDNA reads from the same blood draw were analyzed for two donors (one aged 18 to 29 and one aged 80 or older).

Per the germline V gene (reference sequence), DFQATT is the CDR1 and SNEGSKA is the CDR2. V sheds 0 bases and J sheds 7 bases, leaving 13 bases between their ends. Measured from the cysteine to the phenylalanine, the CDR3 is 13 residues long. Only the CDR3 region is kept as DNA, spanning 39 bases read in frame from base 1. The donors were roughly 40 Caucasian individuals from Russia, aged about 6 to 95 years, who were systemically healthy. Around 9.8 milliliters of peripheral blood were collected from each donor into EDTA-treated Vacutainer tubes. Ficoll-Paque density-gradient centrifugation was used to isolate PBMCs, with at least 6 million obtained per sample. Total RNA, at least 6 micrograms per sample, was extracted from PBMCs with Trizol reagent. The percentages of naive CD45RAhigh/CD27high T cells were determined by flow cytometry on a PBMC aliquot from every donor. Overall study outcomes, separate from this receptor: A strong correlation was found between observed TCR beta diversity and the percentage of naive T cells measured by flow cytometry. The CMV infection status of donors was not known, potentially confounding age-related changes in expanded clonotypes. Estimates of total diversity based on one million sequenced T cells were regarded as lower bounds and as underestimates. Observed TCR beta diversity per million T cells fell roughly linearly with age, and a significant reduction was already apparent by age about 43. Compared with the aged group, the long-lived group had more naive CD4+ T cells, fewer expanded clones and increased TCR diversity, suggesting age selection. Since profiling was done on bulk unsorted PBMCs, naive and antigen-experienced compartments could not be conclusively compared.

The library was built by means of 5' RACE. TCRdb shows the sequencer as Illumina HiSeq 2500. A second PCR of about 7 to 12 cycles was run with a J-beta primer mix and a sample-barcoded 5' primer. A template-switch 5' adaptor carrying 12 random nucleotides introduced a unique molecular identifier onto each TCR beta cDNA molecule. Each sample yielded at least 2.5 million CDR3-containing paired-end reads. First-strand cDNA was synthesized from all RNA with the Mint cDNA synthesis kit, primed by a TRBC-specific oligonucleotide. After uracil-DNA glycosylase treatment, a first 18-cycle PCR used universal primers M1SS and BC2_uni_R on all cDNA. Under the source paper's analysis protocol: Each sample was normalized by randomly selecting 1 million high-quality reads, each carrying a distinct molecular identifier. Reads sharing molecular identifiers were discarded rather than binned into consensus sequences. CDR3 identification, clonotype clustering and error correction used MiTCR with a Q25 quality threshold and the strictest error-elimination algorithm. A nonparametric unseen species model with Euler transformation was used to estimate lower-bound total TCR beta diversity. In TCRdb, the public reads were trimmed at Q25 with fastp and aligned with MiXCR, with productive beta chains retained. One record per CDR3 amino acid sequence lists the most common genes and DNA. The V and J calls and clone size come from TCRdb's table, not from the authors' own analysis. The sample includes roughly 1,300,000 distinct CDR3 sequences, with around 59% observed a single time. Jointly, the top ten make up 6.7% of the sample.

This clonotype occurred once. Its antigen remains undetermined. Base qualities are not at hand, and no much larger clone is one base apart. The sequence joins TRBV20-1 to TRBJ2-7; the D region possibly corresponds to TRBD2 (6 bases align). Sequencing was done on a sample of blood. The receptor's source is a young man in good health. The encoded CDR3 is CSAREAGSSEQYF. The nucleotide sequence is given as TGCAGTGCTAGAGAGGCCGGGAGTAGTGAGCAGTACTTC.